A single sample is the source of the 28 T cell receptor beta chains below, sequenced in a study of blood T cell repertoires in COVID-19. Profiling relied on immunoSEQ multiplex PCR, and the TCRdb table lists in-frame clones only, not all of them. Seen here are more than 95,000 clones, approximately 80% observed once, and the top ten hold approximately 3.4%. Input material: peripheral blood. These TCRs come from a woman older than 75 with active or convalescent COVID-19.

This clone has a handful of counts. CDR3 nucleotides: TGTGCCAGCAGTGACGGGGAGGGACCTACTGGAAACACCATATATTTT. It translates to CASSDGEGPTGNTIYF. The gene calls are TRBV6-4 and TRBJ1-3, with D tentatively TRBD1 (5 bases). Looked up from germline, CDR1 is MRHNA and CDR2 is SNTAGT. The CDR3 sequence is 16 residues long. V was cut by 2 bases and J by 2 bases, with 13 bases left in between.

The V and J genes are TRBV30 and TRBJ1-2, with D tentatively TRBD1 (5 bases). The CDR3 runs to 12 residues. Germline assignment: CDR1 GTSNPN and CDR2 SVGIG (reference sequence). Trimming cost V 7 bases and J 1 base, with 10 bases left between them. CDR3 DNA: TGTGCCTACCGGGACTATAACTATGGCTACACCTTC. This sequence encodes CAYRDYNYGYTF.

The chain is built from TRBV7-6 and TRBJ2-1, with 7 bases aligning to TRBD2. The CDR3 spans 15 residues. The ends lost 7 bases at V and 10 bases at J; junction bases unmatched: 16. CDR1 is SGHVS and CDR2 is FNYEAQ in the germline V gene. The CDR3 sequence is CASTPRQREVGEQFF. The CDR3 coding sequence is TGTGCCAGCACCCCTCGGCAGCGGGAAGTAGGGGAGCAGTTCTTC.

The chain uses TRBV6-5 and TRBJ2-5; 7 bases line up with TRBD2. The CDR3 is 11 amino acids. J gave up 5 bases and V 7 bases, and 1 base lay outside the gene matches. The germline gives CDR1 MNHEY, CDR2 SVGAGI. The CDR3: CASTGGETQYF. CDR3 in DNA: TGTGCCAGCACCGGGGGGGAGACCCAGTACTTC.

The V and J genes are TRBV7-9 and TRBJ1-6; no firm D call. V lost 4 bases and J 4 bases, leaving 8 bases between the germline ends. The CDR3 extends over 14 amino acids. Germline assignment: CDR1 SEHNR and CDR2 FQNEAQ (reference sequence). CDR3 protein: CASSSTAYNSPLHF. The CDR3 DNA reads TGTGCCAGCAGCTCCACAGCTTATAATTCACCCCTCCACTTT.

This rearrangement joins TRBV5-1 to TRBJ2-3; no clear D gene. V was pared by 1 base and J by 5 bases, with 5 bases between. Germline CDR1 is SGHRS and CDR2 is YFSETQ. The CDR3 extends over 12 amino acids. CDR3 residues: CASSLFQDTQYF. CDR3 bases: TGCGCCAGCAGCTTGTTTCAAGATACGCAGTATTTT.

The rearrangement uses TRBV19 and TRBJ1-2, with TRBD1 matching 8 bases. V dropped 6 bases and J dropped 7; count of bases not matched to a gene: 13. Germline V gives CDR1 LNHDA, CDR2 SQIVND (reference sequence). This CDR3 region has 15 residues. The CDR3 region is CASSQGQGVVGGYTF. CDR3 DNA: TGTGCCAGTAGCCAAGGACAGGGTGTGGTCGGTGGCTACACCTTC.

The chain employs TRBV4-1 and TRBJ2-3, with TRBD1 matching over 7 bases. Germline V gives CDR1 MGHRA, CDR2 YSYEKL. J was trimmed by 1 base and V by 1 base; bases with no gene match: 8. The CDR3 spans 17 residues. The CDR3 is CASSQGGHRGRTDTQYF. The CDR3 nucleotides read TGCGCCAGCAGCCAAGGTGGCCACAGGGGCCGCACAGATACGCAGTATTTT.

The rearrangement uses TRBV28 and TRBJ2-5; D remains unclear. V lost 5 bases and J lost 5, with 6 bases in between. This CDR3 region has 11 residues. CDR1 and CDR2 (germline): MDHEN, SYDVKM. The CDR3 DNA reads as TGTGCCAGCAGTCGACTGGAGACCCAGTACTTC. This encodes CASSRLETQYF. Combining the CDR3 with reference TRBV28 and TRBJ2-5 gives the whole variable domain DVKVTQSSRYLVKRTGEKVFLECVQDMDHENMFWYRQDPGLGLRLIYFSYDVKMKEKGDIPEGYSVSREKKERFSLILESASTNQTSMYLCASSRLETQYFGPGTRLLVL.

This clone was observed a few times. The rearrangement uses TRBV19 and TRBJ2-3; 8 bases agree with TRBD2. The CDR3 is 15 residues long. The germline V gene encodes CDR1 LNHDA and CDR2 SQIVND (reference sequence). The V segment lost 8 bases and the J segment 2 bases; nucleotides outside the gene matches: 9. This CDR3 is CASFDLGGATDTQYF. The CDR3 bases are TGTGCCAGTTTCGACCTCGGGGGGGCCACAGATACGCAGTATTTT. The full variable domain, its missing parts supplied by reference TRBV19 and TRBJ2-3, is DGGITQSPKYLFRKEGQNVTLSCEQNLNHDAMYWYRQDPGQGLRLIYYSQIVNDFQKGDIAEGYSVSREKKESFPLTVTSAQKNPTAFYLCASFDLGGATDTQYFGPGTRLTVL.

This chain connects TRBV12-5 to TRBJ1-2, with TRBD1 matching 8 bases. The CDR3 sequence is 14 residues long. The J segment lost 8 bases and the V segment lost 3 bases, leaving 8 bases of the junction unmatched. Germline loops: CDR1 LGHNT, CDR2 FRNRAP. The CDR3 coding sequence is TGTGCTAGTGGTTTTGGGACAGGTTCTGGAGGCTACACCTTC. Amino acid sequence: CASGFGTGSGGYTF.

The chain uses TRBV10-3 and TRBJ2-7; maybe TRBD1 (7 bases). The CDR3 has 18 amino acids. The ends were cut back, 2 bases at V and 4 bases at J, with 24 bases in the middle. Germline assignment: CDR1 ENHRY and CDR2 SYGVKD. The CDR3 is CAISEPSPQGGRMYEQYF. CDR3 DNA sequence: TGTGCCATCAGTGAGCCTTCGCCCCAGGGGGGTCGGATGTACGAGCAGTACTTC.

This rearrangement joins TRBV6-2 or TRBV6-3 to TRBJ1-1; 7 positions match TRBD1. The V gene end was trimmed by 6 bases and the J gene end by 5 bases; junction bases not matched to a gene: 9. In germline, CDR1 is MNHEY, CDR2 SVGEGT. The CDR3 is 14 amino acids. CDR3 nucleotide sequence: TGTGCCAGCAGCCCACACACAGGGGAGACTGAAGCTTTCTTT. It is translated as CASSPHTGETEAFF.

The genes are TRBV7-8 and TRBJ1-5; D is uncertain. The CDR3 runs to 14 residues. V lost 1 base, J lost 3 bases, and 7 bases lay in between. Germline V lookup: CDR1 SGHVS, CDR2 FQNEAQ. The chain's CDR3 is CASSLDGNNQPQHF. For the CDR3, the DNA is TGTGCCAGCAGCTTAGACGGTAACAATCAGCCCCAGCATTTT. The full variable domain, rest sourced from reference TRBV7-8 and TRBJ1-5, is GAGVSQSPRYKVAKRGQDVALRCDPISGHVSLFWYQQALGQGPEFLTYFQNEAQLDKSGLPSDRFFAERPEGSVSTLKIQRTQQEDSAVYLCASSLDGNNQPQHFGDGTRLSIL.

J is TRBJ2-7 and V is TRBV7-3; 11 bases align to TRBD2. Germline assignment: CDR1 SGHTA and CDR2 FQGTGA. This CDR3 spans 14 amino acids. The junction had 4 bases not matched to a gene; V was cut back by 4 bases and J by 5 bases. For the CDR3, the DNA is TGTGCCAGCAGCTCTAGCGGGGGGCACGACGAGCAGTACTTC. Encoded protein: CASSSSGGHDEQYF.

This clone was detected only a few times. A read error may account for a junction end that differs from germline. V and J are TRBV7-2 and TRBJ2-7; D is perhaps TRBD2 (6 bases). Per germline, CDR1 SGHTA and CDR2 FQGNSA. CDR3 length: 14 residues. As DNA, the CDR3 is TGTGCCAGCACCTTACCCGGGGGTACCTACGAGCAGTACTTC. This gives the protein CASTLPGGTYEQYF.

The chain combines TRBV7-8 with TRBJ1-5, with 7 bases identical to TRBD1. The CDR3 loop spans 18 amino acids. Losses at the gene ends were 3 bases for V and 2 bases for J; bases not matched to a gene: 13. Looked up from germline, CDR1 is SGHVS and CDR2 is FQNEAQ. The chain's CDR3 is CASSLYVTRGAGNQPQHF. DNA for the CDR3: TGTGCCAGCAGCTTGTATGTCACCAGGGGGGCAGGCAATCAGCCCCAGCATTTT.

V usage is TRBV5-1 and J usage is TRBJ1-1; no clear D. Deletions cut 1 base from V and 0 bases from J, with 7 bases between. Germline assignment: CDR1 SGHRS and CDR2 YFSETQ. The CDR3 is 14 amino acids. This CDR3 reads CASSLLLMNTEAFF. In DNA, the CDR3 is TGCGCCAGCAGCTTGCTGCTAATGAACACTGAAGCTTTCTTT.

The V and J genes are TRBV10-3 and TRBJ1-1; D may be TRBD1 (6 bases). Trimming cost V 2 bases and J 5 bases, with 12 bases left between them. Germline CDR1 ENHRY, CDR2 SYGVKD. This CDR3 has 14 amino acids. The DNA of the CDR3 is TGTGCCATCAGTGAGGGCAGGGGACGGACTGAAGCTTTCTTT. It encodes CAISEGRGRTEAFF.

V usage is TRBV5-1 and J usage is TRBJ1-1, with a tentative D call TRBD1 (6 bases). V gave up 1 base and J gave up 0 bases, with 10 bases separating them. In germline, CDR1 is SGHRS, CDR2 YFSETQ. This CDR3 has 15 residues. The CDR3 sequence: CASSLFSGVNTEAFF. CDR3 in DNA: TGCGCCAGCAGCTTGTTTTCAGGGGTGAACACTGAAGCTTTCTTT.

The CDR3 here is CASSLRAGTGELFF. In DNA, the CDR3 is TGCGCCAGCAGCTTGAGGGCGGGGACCGGGGAGCTGTTTTTT. The chain has TRBV5-1 and TRBJ2-2; tentatively, D is TRBD2 (6 bases). The CDR3 runs to 14 residues. Germline CDR1 is SGHRS and CDR2 is YFSETQ. V was pared by 1 base and J by 5 bases, with 9 bases between.

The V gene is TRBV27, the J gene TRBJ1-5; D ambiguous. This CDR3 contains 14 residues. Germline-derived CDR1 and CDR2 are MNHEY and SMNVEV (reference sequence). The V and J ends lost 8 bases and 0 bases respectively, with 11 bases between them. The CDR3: CASSEGNSNQPQHF. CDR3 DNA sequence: TGTGCCAGCTCGGAGGGTAATAGCAATCAGCCCCAGCATTTT.

This CDR3 reads CASSIANGAEQYF. As DNA, the CDR3 is TGTGCCAGCAGCATCGCGAACGGTGCCGAGCAGTACTTC. The V gene is TRBV6-2 or TRBV6-3, the J gene TRBJ2-7; the D is unclear. The germline V and J ends were trimmed by 6 bases and 6 bases, with 15 bases remaining between them. Germline V gene sequence: CDR1 MNHEY, CDR2 SVGEGT. This CDR3 has 13 residues.

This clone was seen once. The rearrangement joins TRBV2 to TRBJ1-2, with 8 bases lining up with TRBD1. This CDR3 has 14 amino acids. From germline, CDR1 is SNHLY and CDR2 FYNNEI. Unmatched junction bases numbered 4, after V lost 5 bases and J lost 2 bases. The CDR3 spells CASSFDRGNYGYTF. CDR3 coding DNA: TGTGCCAGCAGTTTCGACAGGGGAAACTATGGCTACACCTTC. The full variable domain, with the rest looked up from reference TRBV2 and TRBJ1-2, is EPEVTQTPSHQVTQMGQEVILRCVPISNHLYFYWYRQILGQKVEFLVSFYNNEISEKSEIFDDQFSVERPDGSNFTLKIRSTKLEDSAMYFCASSFDRGNYGYTFGSGTRLTVV.

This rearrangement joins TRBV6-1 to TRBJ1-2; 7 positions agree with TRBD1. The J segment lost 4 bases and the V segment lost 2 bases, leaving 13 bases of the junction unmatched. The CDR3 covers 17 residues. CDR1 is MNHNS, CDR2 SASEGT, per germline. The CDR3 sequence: CASSETPGQRDFYGYTF. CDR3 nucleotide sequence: TGTGCCAGCAGTGAAACCCCGGGACAGCGAGACTTCTATGGCTACACCTTC.

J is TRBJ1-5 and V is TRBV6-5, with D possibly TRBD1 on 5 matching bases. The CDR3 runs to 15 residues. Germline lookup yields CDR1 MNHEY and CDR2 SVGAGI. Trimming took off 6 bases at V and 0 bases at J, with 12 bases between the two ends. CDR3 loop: CASSRQKNSNQPQHF. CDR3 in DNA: TGTGCCAGCAGCAGACAGAAGAATAGCAATCAGCCCCAGCATTTT.

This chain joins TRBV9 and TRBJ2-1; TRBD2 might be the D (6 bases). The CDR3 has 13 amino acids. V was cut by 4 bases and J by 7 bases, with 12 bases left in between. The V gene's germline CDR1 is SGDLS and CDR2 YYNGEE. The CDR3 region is CASSSTGGNEQFF. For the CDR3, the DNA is TGTGCCAGCAGCTCAACCGGGGGAAATGAGCAGTTCTTC.

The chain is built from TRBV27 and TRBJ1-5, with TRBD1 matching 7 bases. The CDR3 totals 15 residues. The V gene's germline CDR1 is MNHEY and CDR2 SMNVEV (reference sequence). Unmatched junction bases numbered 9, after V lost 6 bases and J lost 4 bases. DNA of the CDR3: TGTGCCAGCAGGTCCGGGACAGCCTTTAATCAGCCCCAGCATTTT. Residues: CASRSGTAFNQPQHF.